Listed here are 30 T cell receptor beta chains from one sample, sequenced in a study of T cells in women clearing cervical HPV infection. Sequencing used immunoSEQ multiplex PCR; TCRdb keeps in-frame clones, though not all of them. This sample's table has tens of thousands of clones. The specimen sequenced was blood buffy coat. The receptors here all came from a woman aged 18-69 years with a cervical HPV16 infection that either progressed to CIN3+ or cleared (not recorded which).

As concerns this clone: The read ends 3 residues shy of where the CDR3 ends; the end is completed using the germline J gene. The chain has TRBV29-1 and TRBJ2-3; TRBD1 matches at 9 bases. The CDR3 is made up of 13 amino acids. Unmatched junction bases numbered 1, after V lost 6 bases and J lost 0 bases. Germline loops: CDR1 SQVTM, CDR2 ANQGSEA. Partial CDR3 DNA: TGCAGCGTAGGGACAGGGAGCACAGATACG. Its translation: CSVGTGSTDT. The complete CDR3 protein is CSVGTGSTDTQYF.

Notes on this clone: The DNA ends 3 residues before the CDR3 does, and the rest of the CDR3 is filled in from the germline J gene. The chain has TRBV6-2 or TRBV6-3 and TRBJ2-3, with a weak D call TRBD1 (6 bases). This CDR3 spans 14 amino acids. Germline V CDR1 and CDR2: MNHEY, SVGEGT. This chain's CDR3 is CASSYLQGQETQYF. The covered CDR3 bases are TGTGCCAGCAGTTACCTACAGGGCCAAGAGACG.

In terms of frequency, this clone is medium-sized. The read ends 3 residues shy of where the CDR3 ends; the end is completed using the germline J gene. The chain combines TRBV20-1 with TRBJ1-6; 10 bases match TRBD1. This CDR3 has 15 residues. Trimming cost V 5 bases and J 7 bases; bases outside gene matches: 8. Germline V CDR1 and CDR2: DFQATT, SNEGSKA (reference sequence). The sequenced CDR3 bases are TGCAGTGCTCCCGACAGGGGGCGCGGAAATTCACCC. Its translation: CSAPDRGRGNSP. The complete CDR3 protein is CSAPDRGRGNSPLHF.

On this clone itself: The read falls 3 residues short of the CDR3 end, and the missing part is taken from the germline J gene. The chain carries TRBV18 and TRBJ1-4; the match to TRBD1 covers 9 bases. The CDR3 spans 14 residues. J was trimmed by 6 bases and V by 5 bases; bases with no gene match: 4. Per germline, CDR1 KGHSH and CDR2 LQKENI. The sequenced part of the CDR3 DNA is TGTGCCAGCTCAGCTCGACAGGGGGATGAAAAA. Its translation: CASSARQGDEK. The whole CDR3 region reads CASSARQGDEKLFF.

As to this clone: The read ends 3 residues before the CDR3 terminus; that terminus is restored from the germline J gene. The chain links TRBV20-1 to TRBJ2-1; 7 bases agree with TRBD1. Losses at the gene ends were 5 bases for V and 0 bases for J; bases not matched to a gene: 4. CDR1 is DFQATT and CDR2 is SNEGSKA in the germline V gene (reference sequence). This CDR3 is built from 14 residues. The part of the CDR3 DNA that was read is TGCAGTGCTTCGGACAGGAGCTCCTACAATGAG. This translates into CSASDRSSYNE. The CDR3 in its entirety is CSASDRSSYNEQFF.

Worth noting for this clone: The observed sequence ends 3 residues before the CDR3 terminus, with the missing tail filled in from the germline J gene. The chain recombines TRBV28 with TRBJ2-3; D is possibly TRBD1 (6 bases). V lost 6 bases and J lost 2, with 15 bases in between. Germline CDR1 is MDHEN and CDR2 is SYDVKM. The CDR3 sequence is 15 residues long. Incomplete CDR3 DNA: TGTGCCAGCAGGGCACCGGGACACCTCACAGATACG. Protein sequence: CASRAPGHLTDT. From start to end, the CDR3 is CASRAPGHLTDTQYF.

On this clone: The read comes to an end 3 residues before the CDR3 does, leaving the germline J gene to fill in the end. V usage is TRBV6-2 or TRBV6-3 and J usage is TRBJ2-3; 8 positions agree with TRBD2. The ends lost 7 bases at V and 8 bases at J; junction bases unmatched: 11. The germline CDR1 and CDR2 sequences are MNHEY and SVGEGT. This CDR3 contains 14 residues. CDR3 DNA (partial): TGTGCCAGCACCTACCCGACGGCGGGGGGTACG. This sequence encodes CASTYPTAGGT. The CDR3 in its entirety is CASTYPTAGGTQYF.

Of note for this clone: The read comes to an end 3 residues before the CDR3 does, leaving the germline J gene to fill in the end. This chain uses TRBV6-2 or TRBV6-3 with TRBJ2-2; D gene unclear. CDR1 is MNHEY and CDR2 is SVGEGT in the germline V gene. Trimming took 2 bases from V and 7 from J, leaving 11 bases between them. This CDR3 is built from 14 residues. The covered CDR3 bases are TGTGCCAGCAGTTACCCACAAAAGGTCGGGGAG. This codes for CASSYPQKVGE. The full CDR3 is CASSYPQKVGELFF.

A word on this clone: Read coverage stops 3 residues before the CDR3 terminus; the germline J gene supplies the remainder. The chain carries TRBV5-1 and TRBJ1-4; D unclear. Germline V gene sequence: CDR1 SGHRS, CDR2 YFSETQ. Deletions cut 0 bases from V and 0 bases from J, with 6 bases between. The CDR3 runs to 15 residues. The covered CDR3 bases are TGCGCCAGCAGCTTGGTCTACTCAACTAATGAAAAA. It yields the protein CASSLVYSTNEK. In full, the CDR3 reads CASSLVYSTNEKLFF.

On this clone: Read sequence stops 3 residues before the CDR3 end, and the germline J gene provides the missing end. V gene TRBV7-2 combines with J gene TRBJ1-1; perhaps TRBD1 as D (6 bases). The CDR3 length is 14 residues. Germline V gives CDR1 SGHTA, CDR2 FQGNSA. The CDR3 region is CASSLGDNLGAAFF. CDR3 DNA (partial): TGTGCCAGCAGCTTAGGGGACAATCTAGGAGCA.

As for this clone: The read finishes 3 residues shy of the CDR3 end, and the germline J gene is used to complete it. V is TRBV10-3 and J is TRBJ2-2, with 9 bases lining up with TRBD2. Germline V gives CDR1 ENHRY, CDR2 SYGVKD. The CDR3 length is 16 residues. V was clipped by 4 bases and J by 4 bases; unmatched bases: 7. The CDR3 is CAISGVGSGSTGELFF. The CDR3 bases that were read are TGTGCCATCAGTGGTGTTGGTAGCGGGAGCACCGGGGAG.

The DNA read from the CDR3 is TGCGCCAGCAGCTTTTACAGGGGGCTGAAGACC. It yields the protein CASSFYRGLKT. The whole CDR3 region reads CASSFYRGLKTQYF. The V gene is TRBV5-1, the J gene TRBJ2-5; TRBD1 matches 9 bases. Sequencing ends 3 residues short of the CDR3 end; the germline J gene provides the rest. The germline CDR1 and CDR2 sequences are SGHRS and YFSETQ. Unmatched junction bases numbered 5, after V lost 2 bases and J lost 6 bases. This CDR3 comprises 14 residues.

In regard to this clone: The CDR3 end is not reached by the read, which stops 3 residues before it; the germline J gene fills it in. This chain uses TRBV6-2 or TRBV6-3 with TRBJ2-1; D gene uncertain. The V end lost 6 bases, the J end lost 4 bases, and 7 bases lay between the germline ends. The CDR3 spans 12 residues. Looked up from germline, CDR1 is MNHEY and CDR2 is SVGEGT. The DNA read from the CDR3 is TGTGCCAGCAGCCCCGGGTACAATGAG. This encodes CASSPGYNE. The full CDR3 protein reads CASSPGYNEQFF.

On this clone itself: The CDR3 end is not reached by the read, which stops 3 residues before it; the germline J gene fills it in. The chain is built from TRBV19 and TRBJ2-3, with TRBD1 matching over 7 bases. The CDR3 loop spans 15 amino acids. The J segment lost 0 bases and the V segment lost 6 bases, leaving 6 bases of the junction unmatched. CDR1 LNHDA and CDR2 SQIVND come from the germline V gene (reference sequence). The CDR3 bases that were read are TGTGCCAGTAGCGACAGGGAATCTAGCACAGATACG. It is translated as CASSDRESSTDT. The complete CDR3 sequence is CASSDRESSTDTQYF.

Concerning this clone itself: The read terminates 3 residues ahead of where the CDR3 ends, so the germline J gene completes it. The gene calls are TRBV5-4 and TRBJ2-7; 10 bases align to TRBD1. The CDR3 has 15 amino acids. V was pared by 0 bases and J by 3 bases, with 3 bases of the junction left unmatched. Looked up from germline, CDR1 is SGHNT and CDR2 is YYREEE (reference sequence). The CDR3 spells CASSLGGQGDYEQYF. CDR3 DNA (partial): TGTGCCAGCAGCTTGGGTGGACAGGGGGACTACGAG.

As concerns this clone: The sequence runs out 3 residues before the end of the CDR3; the remainder is reconstructed from the germline J gene. V and J are TRBV4-1 and TRBJ2-1, with 11 bases fitting TRBD2. Germline loops: CDR1 MGHRA, CDR2 YSYEKL. V shed 1 base, J shed 4 bases, and the junction held 9 bases outside the gene matches. CDR3 size: 18 residues. The CDR3 DNA, read in part, is TGCGCCAGCAGCCAAGGAGGGCTAGCGGGGGGTAATTACAATGAG. Its protein product is CASSQGGLAGGNYNE. From start to end, the CDR3 is CASSQGGLAGGNYNEQFF.

As regards this clone: The read ends 3 residues early relative to the CDR3; the germline J gene fills the gap. The chain has TRBV7-6 and TRBJ1-3, with D maybe TRBD1 (5 bases). CDR3 length equals 16 residues. Trimming cost V 2 bases and J 4 bases, with 15 bases left between them. Per the germline V gene, CDR1 is SGHVS and CDR2 is FNYEAQ. The DNA read from the CDR3 is TGTGCCAGCAGCTTAAACCGACAGTACGTGGGAAACACC. It codes for CASSLNRQYVGNT. The entire CDR3 protein is CASSLNRQYVGNTIYF. The full variable domain, in which reference TRBV7-6 and TRBJ1-3 provide the parts outside the CDR3, is GAGVSQSPRYKVTKRGQDVALRCDPISGHVSLYWYRQALGQGPEFLTYFNYEAQQDKSGLPNDRFSAERPEGSISTLTIQRTEQRDSAMYRCASSLNRQYVGNTIYFGEGSWLTVV.

With respect to this clone: The CDR3 end is not reached by the read, which stops 3 residues before it; the germline J gene fills it in. The chain recombines TRBV20-1 with TRBJ2-3; D tentatively reads TRBD1 or TRBD2 (7 bases each). Germline loops: CDR1 DFQATT, CDR2 SNEGSKA (reference sequence). This CDR3 is 15 amino acids long. Trimming shortened V by 5 bases and J by 1 base, and 16 bases separated the two germline ends. The CDR3 DNA, read in part, is TGCAGTGCTCGGACAGGAGGGAGGGGCACAGATACG. Its protein is CSARTGGRGTDT. The entire CDR3 sequence reads CSARTGGRGTDTQYF.

Details on this clone: The CDR3 goes on 3 residues after the read ends, and that part is filled in from the germline J gene. The chain has TRBV28 and TRBJ2-1, with TRBD2 identical over 10 bases. Germline V gives CDR1 MDHEN, CDR2 SYDVKM. This CDR3 spans 15 amino acids. After removal of 2 bases from V and 2 bases from J, the junction contained 0 bases not matched to a gene. This CDR3 is CASSLSGGAYNEQFF. Incomplete CDR3 DNA: TGTGCCAGCAGTTTAAGCGGGGGGGCCTACAATGAG.

Concerning this clone itself: The read terminates 3 residues ahead of where the CDR3 ends, so the germline J gene completes it. The genes are TRBV7-9 and TRBJ2-2; possibly TRBD1 for D (6 bases). The length of the CDR3 is 15 residues. The germline V gene encodes CDR1 SEHNR and CDR2 FQNEAQ (reference sequence). V was clipped by 3 bases and J by 1 base, with 9 bases between them. The CDR3 bases that were read are TGTGCCAGCAGCTTGCAGGGGATGAACACCGGGGAG. Its protein product is CASSLQGMNTGE. The entire CDR3 protein reads CASSLQGMNTGELFF.

Comment on this clone: The CDR3 end lies 3 residues beyond the end of the read and is filled in from the germline J gene. The V and J genes are TRBV5-1 and TRBJ2-7; 9 bases map to TRBD1. V shed 5 bases and J 0 bases; nucleotides not matched to a gene: 6. CDR3 length: 15 residues. CDR1 is SGHRS and CDR2 is YFSETQ in the germline V gene. CDR3 bases read: TGCGCCAGCAGTCCATCGACAGGGGGCTCCTACGAG. Its protein product is CASSPSTGGSYE. The whole CDR3 reads CASSPSTGGSYEQYF.

With respect to this clone: Sequencing ends 3 residues short of the CDR3 end; the germline J gene provides the rest. V and J are TRBV10-3 and TRBJ2-1, with TRBD2 identical over 9 bases. Germline CDR1 ENHRY, CDR2 SYGVKD. The CDR3 runs to 15 residues. The V gene end was trimmed by 6 bases and the J gene end by 2 bases; junction bases not matched to a gene: 5. CDR3 bases read: TGTGCCATCAGCGATAGCGGGGGACCCTACAATGAG. As protein: CAISDSGGPYNE. The full CDR3 reads CAISDSGGPYNEQFF.

On this clone: Read coverage stops 3 residues before the CDR3 terminus; the germline J gene supplies the remainder. The V gene is TRBV20-1, the J gene TRBJ2-1; 9 bases align to TRBD2. CDR1 is DFQATT and CDR2 is SNEGSKA in the germline V gene (reference sequence). CDR3 length equals 17 residues. V shed 2 bases and J 0 bases; nucleotides not matched to a gene: 8. CDR3 region: CSARRLAGHASYNEQFF. The covered CDR3 bases are TGCAGTGCTAGACGTCTAGCGGGGCATGCCTCCTACAATGAG.

Note on this clone: The CDR3 is cut off 3 residues early in the read; its end comes from the germline J gene. The rearrangement uses TRBV5-4 and TRBJ1-1; D remains ambiguous. The CDR3 is made up of 14 amino acids. Germline CDR1 reads SGHNT; CDR2 reads YYREEE (reference sequence). With 0 bases removed from V and 1 base from J, the gap between germline ends came to 7 bases. The CDR3 loop is CASSLGGSNTEAFF. The sequenced CDR3 bases are TGTGCCAGCAGCTTGGGAGGCTCGAACACTGAA.

A note on this clone: The read terminates 3 residues ahead of where the CDR3 ends, so the germline J gene completes it. Different DNA sequences within this sample yield the same CDR3. The J gene is TRBJ2-5, the V gene TRBV5-1; 8 nucleotides agree with TRBD1. CDR3 length: 14 residues. V lost 2 bases and J lost 5; bases outside the gene matches: 5. Germline V gives CDR1 SGHRS, CDR2 YFSETQ. The CDR3 protein is CASSLDRGRETQYF. Partial CDR3 DNA: TGCGCCAGCAGCTTAGACAGGGGACGTGAGACC.

Comments on this clone: The missing CDR3 end, 3 residues past where the read stops, is filled in from the germline J gene. The chain is built from TRBV20-1 and TRBJ1-1; D is unresolved. The germline V and J ends were trimmed by 6 bases and 3 bases, with 14 bases remaining between them. This CDR3 is built from 13 residues. Germline assignment: CDR1 DFQATT and CDR2 SNEGSKA (reference sequence). CDR3 region: CSARGGGHTEAFF. The CDR3 bases that were read are TGCAGTGCCCGGGGTGGAGGCCACACTGAA.

With regard to this clone: Read sequence stops 3 residues before the CDR3 end, and the germline J gene provides the missing end. This chain joins TRBV30 and TRBJ2-2, with D tentatively TRBD2 (7 bases). CDR1 is GTSNPN and CDR2 is SVGIG in the germline V gene (reference sequence). The CDR3 spans 13 residues. Between the trimmed V and J ends, which lost 4 bases and 6 bases, there was a span of 12 bases. CDR3 protein: CAWKGGAPGELFF. CDR3 DNA (partial): TGTGCCTGGAAGGGGGGGGCTCCCGGGGAG.

Of note for this clone: Coverage ceases 3 residues before the CDR3 finishes, and the germline J gene fills in the end. This rearrangement joins TRBV12-3 or TRBV12-4 to TRBJ1-1; TRBD1 agrees at 7 bases. This CDR3 is 14 amino acids long. The junction had 4 bases not matched to a gene; V was cut back by 6 bases and J by 0 bases. CDR3 protein: CASSRDSLNTEAFF. CDR3 DNA, as far as it was read: TGTGCCAGCAGCCGGGACAGCCTGAACACTGAA.

As regards this clone: The junction and the germline gene differ at one end; a read error may be behind it. Sequencing ends 3 residues short of the CDR3 end; the germline J gene provides the rest. V and J are TRBV4-2 and TRBJ1-1, with a weak D call TRBD1 (5 bases). The CDR3 is made up of 13 amino acids. CDR1 is LGHNA, CDR2 YNFKEQ, per germline. CDR3 DNA, as far as it was read: TGCGCCAGCAGCCTCACGCGGGGGGCTGAA. It encodes CASSLTRGAE. The full CDR3 reads CASSLTRGAEAFF.

A remark on this clone: The read halts 3 residues ahead of the CDR3 end, with the missing end drawn from the germline J gene. The chain employs TRBV7-7 and TRBJ2-5; D possibly corresponds to TRBD2 (5 bases). V was trimmed by 5 bases and J by 5 bases, leaving 12 bases between them. The CDR3 has 13 amino acids. The V gene's germline CDR1 is SSHAT and CDR2 FNYEAQ (reference sequence). Incomplete CDR3 DNA: TGTGCCAGCAGCCCAAGGCGCGGGGAGACC. Translation: CASSPRRGET. The complete CDR3 reads CASSPRRGETQYF.